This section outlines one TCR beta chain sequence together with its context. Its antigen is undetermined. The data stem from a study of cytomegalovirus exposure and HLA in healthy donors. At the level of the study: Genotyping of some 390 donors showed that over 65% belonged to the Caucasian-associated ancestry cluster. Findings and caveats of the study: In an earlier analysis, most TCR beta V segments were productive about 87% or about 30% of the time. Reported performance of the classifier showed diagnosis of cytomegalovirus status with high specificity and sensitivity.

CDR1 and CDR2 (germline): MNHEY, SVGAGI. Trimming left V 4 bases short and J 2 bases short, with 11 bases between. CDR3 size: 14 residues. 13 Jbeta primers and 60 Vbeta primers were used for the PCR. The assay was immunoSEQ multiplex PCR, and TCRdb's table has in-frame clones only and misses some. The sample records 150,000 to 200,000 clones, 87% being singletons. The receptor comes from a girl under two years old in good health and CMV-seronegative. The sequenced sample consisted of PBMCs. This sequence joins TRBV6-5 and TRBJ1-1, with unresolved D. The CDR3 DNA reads TGTGCCAGCAGTTTACTAGGCATTAACACTGAAGCTTTCTTT. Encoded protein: CASSLLGINTEAFF.